These T cell receptor beta chains were read from a single sample in a study of blood T cell repertoires in COVID-19. Measured with immunoSEQ multiplex PCR; TCRdb has only the in-frame clones, and not every one. The sample includes about 360,000 clones, around 87% seen only once; the top ten take 1.3%. The sample consisted of PBMCs or T cells enriched from blood (not recorded which). The source is a man aged 30 to 45 who had recovered from COVID-19. CDR3s include the opening cysteine and the closing phenylalanine or tryptophan. Each record gives: J gene, V gene, D gene, clone size, CDR3 protein, CDR3 DNA. A D gene is named only where the DNA matches it firmly. For some rows the clone size is stated as once, few or many, or as a class when expanded; others skip it.

TRBJ2-1,TRBV15,TRBD1,.,CAGSRDRGNEQFF,TGTGCCGGGTCTAGGGACAGGGGAAATGAGCAGTTCTTC
TRBJ2-1,TRBV7-2,TRBD2,.,CASSSTSGSPSQFF,TGTGCCAGCAGCTCGACTAGCGGGAGCCCGTCTCAGTTCTTC
TRBJ2-7,TRBV14,.,.,CASSQDWGRTYEQYF,TGTGCCAGCAGCCAAGATTGGGGCAGGACCTACGAGCAGTACTTC
TRBJ1-1,TRBV11-2,.,.,CASSPRQGSNTEAFF,TGTGCCAGCAGCCCAAGGCAGGGGTCGAACACTGAAGCTTTCTTT
TRBJ2-5,TRBV19,TRBD1,.,CASGSTGGQETQYF,TGTGCCAGTGGCTCGACAGGGGGCCAAGAGACCCAGTACTTC
TRBJ1-1,TRBV6-5,.,few,CASSYSAGNTEAFF,TGTGCCAGCAGTTACTCAGCCGGGAACACTGAAGCTTTCTTT
TRBJ1-5,TRBV7-7,.,.,CASSLVSTGPRPQHF,TGTGCCAGCAGCTTAGTTAGCACAGGCCCAAGGCCCCAGCATTTT
TRBJ1-2,TRBV9,.,.,CASSASPQDGYTF,TGTGCCAGCAGCGCCTCCCCCCAGGATGGCTACACCTTC
TRBJ1-2,TRBV6-6,.,.,CASSYRGQSYGYTF,TGTGCCAGCAGTTACCGGGGACAAAGCTATGGCTACACCTTC
TRBJ1-5,TRBV15,.,once,CATSRVYYLAGLGYSNQPQHF,TGTGCCACCAGCAGAGTATATTACCTGGCAGGACTCGGATATAGCAATCAGCCCCAGCATTTT
TRBJ2-3,TRBV19,TRBD1,.,CASSPQGAIADTQYF,TGTGCCAGTAGTCCACAGGGGGCGATCGCAGATACGCAGTATTTT
TRBJ1-1,TRBV11-3,TRBD1,.,CASRAGGSVGEAFF,TGTGCCAGCAGGGCAGGGGGATCGGTGGGGGAAGCTTTCTTT
TRBJ2-3,TRBV2,TRBD2,.,CASSYGLAGNTDTQYF,TGTGCCAGCAGTTATGGACTAGCGGGGAACACAGATACGCAGTATTTT
TRBJ1-1,TRBV5-6,TRBD1,.,CASREPGTGNTEAFF,TGTGCCAGCAGGGAGCCCGGGACAGGGAACACTGAAGCTTTCTTT
TRBJ1-2,TRBV18,TRBD1,.,CASSPPGTGGNYGYTF,TGTGCCAGCTCACCACCAGGCACAGGGGGGAACTATGGCTACACCTTC
TRBJ1-4,TRBV7-8,TRBD1,.,CASSLRSTGTNEKLFF,TGTGCCAGCAGCTTGCGTTCGACAGGGACTAATGAAAAACTGTTTTTT
TRBJ2-4,TRBV10-1,.,.,CASSESPLDANIQYF,TGCGCCAGCAGTGAGTCTCCCCTAGACGCAAACATTCAGTACTTC
TRBJ1-4,TRBV5-1,TRBD1,.,CASRTGTGEEKLFF,TGCGCCAGCAGGACCGGGACAGGGGAGGAAAAACTGTTTTTT
TRBJ2-5,TRBV4-2,TRBD2,.,CASSHSPGGTVTSGETQYF,TGTGCCAGCAGCCACTCCCCAGGAGGAACCGTGACTAGCGGGGAGACCCAGTACTTC
TRBJ2-5,TRBV12-3/TRBV12-4,TRBD2,.,CASSRGEETQYF,TGTGCCAGCAGCCGGGGGGAAGAGACCCAGTACTTC
TRBJ1-2,TRBV2,.,.,CASSEGRALYGYTF,TGTGCCAGCAGTGAAGGCAGGGCGCTCTATGGCTACACCTTC
TRBJ2-5,TRBV7-3,TRBD2,.,CASSLGLAGQETQYF,TGTGCCAGCAGCTTGGGACTAGCGGGGCAAGAGACCCAGTACTTC
TRBJ2-5,TRBV2,.,few,CASRPPLQETQYF,TGTGCCAGCAGACCCCCCCTTCAGGAGACCCAGTACTTC
TRBJ2-7,TRBV27,.,.,CASSRDRLAYEQYF,TGTGCCAGCAGCCGTGACAGGTTGGCCTACGAGCAGTACTTC
TRBJ2-7,TRBV18,TRBD1,.,CASSRDRSSYEQYF,TGTGCCAGCTCCCGGGACAGGTCCTCCTACGAGCAGTACTTC
TRBJ2-7,TRBV30,TRBD1,.,CACQTGVVGGQYF,TGTGCCTGTCAAACAGGGGTCGTTGGGGGGCAGTACTTC
TRBJ1-2,TRBV19,TRBD1,.,CASTSQGEPGYTF,TGTGCCAGTACCTCTCAGGGGGAACCTGGCTACACCTTC
TRBJ2-2,TRBV5-1,.,.,CASSPRIRDTGELFF,TGCGCCAGTAGCCCTAGGATACGGGACACCGGGGAGCTGTTTTTT
TRBJ2-3,TRBV9,.,.,CASSEGGEADTQYF,TGTGCCAGCAGCGAGGGAGGTGAGGCAGATACGCAGTATTTT